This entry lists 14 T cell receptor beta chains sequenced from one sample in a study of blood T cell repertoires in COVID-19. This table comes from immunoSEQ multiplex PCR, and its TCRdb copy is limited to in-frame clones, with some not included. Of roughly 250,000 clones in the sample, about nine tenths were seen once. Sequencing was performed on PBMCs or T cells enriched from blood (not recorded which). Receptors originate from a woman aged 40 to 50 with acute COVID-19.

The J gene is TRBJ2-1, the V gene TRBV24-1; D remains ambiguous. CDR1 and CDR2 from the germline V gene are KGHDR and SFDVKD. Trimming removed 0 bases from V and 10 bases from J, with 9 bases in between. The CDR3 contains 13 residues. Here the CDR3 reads CATSDLPQAEQFF. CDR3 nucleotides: TGTGCCACCAGTGATTTGCCCCAGGCGGAGCAGTTCTTC.

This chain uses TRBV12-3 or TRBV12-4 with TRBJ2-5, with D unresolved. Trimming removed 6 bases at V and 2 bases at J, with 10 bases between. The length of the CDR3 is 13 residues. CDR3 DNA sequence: TGTGCCAGCAGCCCTGGGCCACAAGAGACCCAGTACTTC. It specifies CASSPGPQETQYF.

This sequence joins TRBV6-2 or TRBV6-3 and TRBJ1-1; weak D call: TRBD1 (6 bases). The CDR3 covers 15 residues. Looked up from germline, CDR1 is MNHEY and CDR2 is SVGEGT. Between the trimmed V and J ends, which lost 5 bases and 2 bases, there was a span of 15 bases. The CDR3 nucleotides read TGTGCCAGCAGTAACCCGGGACAAGCAAACACTGAAGCTTTCTTT. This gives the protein CASSNPGQANTEAFF.

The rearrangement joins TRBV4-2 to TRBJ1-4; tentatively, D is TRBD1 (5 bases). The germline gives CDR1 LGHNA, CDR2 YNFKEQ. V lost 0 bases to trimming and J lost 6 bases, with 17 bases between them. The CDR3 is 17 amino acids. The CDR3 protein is CASSQDRAGRADEKLFF. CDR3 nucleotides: TGTGCCAGCAGCCAAGATCGGGCAGGGAGGGCGGATGAAAAACTGTTTTTT.

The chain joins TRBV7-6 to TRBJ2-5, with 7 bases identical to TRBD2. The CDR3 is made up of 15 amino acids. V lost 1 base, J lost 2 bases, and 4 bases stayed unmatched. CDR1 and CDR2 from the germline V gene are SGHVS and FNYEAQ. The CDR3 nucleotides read TGTGCCAGCAGCTTAGGTGCGGGAGCACAAGAGACCCAGTACTTC. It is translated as CASSLGAGAQETQYF.

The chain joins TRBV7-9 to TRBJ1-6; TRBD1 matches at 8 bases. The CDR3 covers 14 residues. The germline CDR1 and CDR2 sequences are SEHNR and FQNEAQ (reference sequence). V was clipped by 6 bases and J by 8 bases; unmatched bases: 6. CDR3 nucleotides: TGTGCCAGCAGGTCGGACAGGGTGGATTCACCCCTCCACTTT. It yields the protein CASRSDRVDSPLHF.

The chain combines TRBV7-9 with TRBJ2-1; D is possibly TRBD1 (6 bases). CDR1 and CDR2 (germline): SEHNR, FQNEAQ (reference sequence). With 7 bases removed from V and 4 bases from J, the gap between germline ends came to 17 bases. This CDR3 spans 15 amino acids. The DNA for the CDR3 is TGTGCCAGCATCGTCGACCAGGGGCAATACAATGAGCAGTTCTTC. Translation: CASIVDQGQYNEQFF.

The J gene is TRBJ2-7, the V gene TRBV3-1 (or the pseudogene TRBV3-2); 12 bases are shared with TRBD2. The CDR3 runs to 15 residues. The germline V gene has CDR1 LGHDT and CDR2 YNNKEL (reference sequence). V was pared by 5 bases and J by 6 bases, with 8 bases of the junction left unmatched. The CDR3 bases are TGTGCCAGCAGCGATCTAGCGGGGGGGCCGGGCGAGCAGTACTTC. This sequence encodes CASSDLAGGPGEQYF.

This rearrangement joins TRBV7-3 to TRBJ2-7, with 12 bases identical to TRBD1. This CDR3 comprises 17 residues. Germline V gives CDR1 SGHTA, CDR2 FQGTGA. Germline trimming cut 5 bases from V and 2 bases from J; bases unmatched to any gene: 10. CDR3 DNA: TGTGCCAGCAGCCAGGACCGGGACAGGGGGCTTACCTACGAGCAGTACTTC. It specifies CASSQDRDRGLTYEQYF.

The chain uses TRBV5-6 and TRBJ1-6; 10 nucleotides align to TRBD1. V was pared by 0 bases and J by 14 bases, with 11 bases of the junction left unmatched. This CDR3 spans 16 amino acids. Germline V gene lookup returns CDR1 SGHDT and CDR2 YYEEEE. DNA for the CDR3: TGTGCCAGCAGCTTGGAGGGACAGGGGCTAAGAGGGACCCTCCACTTT. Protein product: CASSLEGQGLRGTLHF.

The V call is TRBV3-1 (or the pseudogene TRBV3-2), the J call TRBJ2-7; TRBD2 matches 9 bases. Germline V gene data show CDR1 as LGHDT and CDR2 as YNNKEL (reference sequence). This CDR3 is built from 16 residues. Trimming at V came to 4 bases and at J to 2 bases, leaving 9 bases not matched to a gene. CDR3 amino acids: CASSPLRTSVTYEQYF. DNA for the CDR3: TGTGCCAGCAGCCCACTGAGGACTAGCGTCACCTACGAGCAGTACTTC.

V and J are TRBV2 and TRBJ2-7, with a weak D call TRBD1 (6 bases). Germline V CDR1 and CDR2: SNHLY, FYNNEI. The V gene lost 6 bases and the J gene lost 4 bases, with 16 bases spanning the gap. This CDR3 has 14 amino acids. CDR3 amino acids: CASSTGTLSYEQYF. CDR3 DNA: TGTGCCAGCAGCACCGGGACACTTTCTTACGAGCAGTACTTC.

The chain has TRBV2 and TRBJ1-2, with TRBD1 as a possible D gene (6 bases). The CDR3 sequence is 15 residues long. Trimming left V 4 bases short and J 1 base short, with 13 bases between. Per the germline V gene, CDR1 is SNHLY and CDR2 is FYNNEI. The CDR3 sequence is CASSVLGRGNYGYTF. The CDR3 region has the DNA TGTGCCAGCAGTGTACTCGGCAGGGGTAACTATGGCTACACCTTC.

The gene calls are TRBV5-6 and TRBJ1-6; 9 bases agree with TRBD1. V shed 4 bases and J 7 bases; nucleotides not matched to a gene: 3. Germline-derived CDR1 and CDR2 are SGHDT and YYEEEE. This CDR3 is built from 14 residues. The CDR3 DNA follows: TGTGCCAGCAGCGCGGACAGGGGAAATTCACCCCTCCACTTT. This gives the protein CASSADRGNSPLHF.